The T cell receptor (beta chain) described here comes from a study of T cell responses to AZD1222 COVID-19 vaccine. Points from the study as a whole: With two AZD1222 doses given, Spike-specific TCR breadth and depth both rose.

From germline, CDR1 is LNHDA and CDR2 SQIVND (reference sequence). Trimming left V 5 bases short and J 0 bases short, with 14 bases between. There are 16 residues in the CDR3. As concerns this clone: The antigen is undetermined.

Only in-frame clones appear in the TCRdb table, and some are missing; sequencing was by immunoSEQ multiplex PCR. This table has 95,000 to 110,000 clones, around 90% appearing once. The TCR originated in an adult in good health. V usage is TRBV19 and J usage is TRBJ1-5; perhaps TRBD1 as D (5 bases). The material was peripheral blood, obtained on day 0 of AZD1222 vaccination. CDR3 protein: CASSPETAISNQPQHF. The CDR3 DNA reads as TGTGCCAGTAGTCCAGAGACAGCAATTAGCAATCAGCCCCAGCATTTT.